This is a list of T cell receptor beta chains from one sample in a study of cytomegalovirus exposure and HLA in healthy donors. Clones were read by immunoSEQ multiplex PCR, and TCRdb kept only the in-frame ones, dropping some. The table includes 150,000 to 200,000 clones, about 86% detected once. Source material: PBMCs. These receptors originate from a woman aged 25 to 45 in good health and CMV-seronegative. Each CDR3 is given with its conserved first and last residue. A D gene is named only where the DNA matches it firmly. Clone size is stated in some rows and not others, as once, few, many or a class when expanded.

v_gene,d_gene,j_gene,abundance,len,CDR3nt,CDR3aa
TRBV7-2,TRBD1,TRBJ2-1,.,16,TGTGCCAGCAGCTTATATGGCAGGGGGCTCTACAATGAGCAGTTCTTC,CASSLYGRGLYNEQFF
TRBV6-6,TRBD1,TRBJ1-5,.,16,TGTGCCAGCAGTTACGGACAGGGTTCCGGCAATCAGCCCCAGCATTTT,CASSYGQGSGNQPQHF
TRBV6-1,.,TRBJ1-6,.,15,TGTGCCAGCAGTGAACGGGGCAGGGGTAATTCACCCCTCCACTTT,CASSERGRGNSPLHF
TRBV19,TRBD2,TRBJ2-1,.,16,TGTGCCAGTAGCCTTCCGTCGCGGGAGGGCCTCTATGAGCAGTTCTTC,CASSLPSREGLYEQFF
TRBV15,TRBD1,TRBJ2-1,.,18,TGTGCCACCAGCAGAGTTTGGAATCGGGACAGATCCTACAATGAGCAGTTCTTC,CATSRVWNRDRSYNEQFF
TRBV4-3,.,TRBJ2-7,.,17,TGCGCCAGCAGCCAAGATTTACTGGCGGTCTCTACCTACGAGCAGTACTTC,CASSQDLLAVSTYEQYF
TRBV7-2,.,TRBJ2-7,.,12,TGTGCCAGCAGCTTATCTGGGGCCGAGCAGTACTTC,CASSLSGAEQYF
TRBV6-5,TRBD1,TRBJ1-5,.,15,TGTGCCAGCAGTTACTCGACGACAGGGGATCAGCCCCAGCATTTT,CASSYSTTGDQPQHF
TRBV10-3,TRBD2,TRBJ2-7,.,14,TGTGCCATCAGTGAGGGACTAGCGACGTACGAGCAGTACTTC,CAISEGLATYEQYF
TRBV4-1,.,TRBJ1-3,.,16,TGCGCCAGCAGCCAAGTCCAGATACAGTCAGGAAACACCATATATTTT,CASSQVQIQSGNTIYF
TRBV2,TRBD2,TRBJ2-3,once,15,TGTGCCAGCAGTTGGGGGGAGGGCCGCACAGATACGCAGTATTTT,CASSWGEGRTDTQYF
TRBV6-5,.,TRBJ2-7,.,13,TGTGCCAGCAGTCCCGTTCGGGACTACGAGCAGTACTTC,CASSPVRDYEQYF